The T cell receptor (beta chain) under discussion was sequenced for a study of OX40 agonist ivuxolimab in advanced cancers. Overall study context: Melanoma, hepatocellular carcinoma, head and neck or renal cell cancer occurred in dose-escalation patients. Age averaged around 60 years (range roughly 20 to 90), and more than 80% were male.

Blood draws occurred at baseline, cycle 4 day 1, and cycle 7 day 1. Generated by immunoSEQ multiplex PCR, the TCRdb table keeps only in-frame clones and is missing some. This table has some 30,000 clones, around 86% appearing once. On this clone itself: Its antigen is not identified.

V gave up 6 bases and J gave up 3 bases, with 18 bases separating them. Germline lookup yields CDR1 LGHNA and CDR2 YNFKEQ. The CDR3 has 15 amino acids. Points from the study as a whole: CD4+ and CD8+ T cells in blood underwent clonal expansion by week 6 at 0.1 to 3.0 mg/kg.

The gene calls are TRBV4-2 and TRBJ2-7; a possible D gene is TRBD2 (7 bases). The TCR was taken from an adult with an advanced solid tumor such as melanoma, head and neck, liver or kidney cancer. Material: CD4+ or CD8+ T cells sorted from blood, obtained in a trial of the OX40 agonist ivuxolimab. CDR3 DNA sequence: TGTGCCAGCAGGCCTCAGGACAGCGGGATCTACGAGCAGTACTTC. This codes for CASRPQDSGIYEQYF.